These T cell receptor beta chains were read from a single sample in a study of shared clonotypes between healthy human individuals. Assay: immunoSEQ multiplex PCR; the TCRdb copy retains only in-frame clones and omits some. This table holds 950,000 to 1,100,000 clones, around 78% found once. The sequenced sample consisted of memory CD4+ T cells from PBMCs. Receptors were obtained from a man between 18 and 35 years old in good health. Some clones in this sample may be carry-over from other donors' samples. Each CDR3 is given with its conserved first and last residue. Fields, in order: J gene, D gene, clone size, V gene, CDR3 protein, CDR3 DNA. A D gene is named only where the DNA matches it firmly. Only part of the rows carry a size: once, few, many, or a class if the clone is expanded.

TRBJ1-1 NA NA TRBV7-9 CASSLDIGFTEAFF TGTGCCAGCAGCTTAGATATAGGGTTTACTGAAGCTTTCTTT
TRBJ2-2 NA NA TRBV14 CASSRDMGTGELFF TGTGCCAGCAGCCGGGACATGGGCACCGGGGAGCTGTTTTTT
TRBJ1-5 TRBD1 NA TRBV28 CASSLTGGGNQPQHF TGTGCCAGCAGTTTAACAGGGGGCGGCAATCAGCCCCAGCATTTT
TRBJ2-1 NA NA TRBV7-9 CASSLAGNYNEQFF TGTGCCAGCAGCTTAGCGGGAAACTACAATGAGCAGTTCTTC
TRBJ2-7 NA NA TRBV7-9 CASSLGPKAGRQGEQYF TGTGCCAGCAGCTTGGGACCAAAGGCGGGGCGACAGGGAGAGCAGTACTTC
TRBJ1-1 NA many TRBV5-1 CASSFSGSMNEAFF TGCGCCAGCAGCTTCTCCGGGTCCATGAATGAAGCTTTCTTT
TRBJ1-1 NA NA TRBV28 CASSLRDTTEAFF TGTGCCAGCAGCCTCCGGGACACCACAGAAGCTTTCTTT
TRBJ1-2 NA NA TRBV9 CASSVGISQINYGYTF TGTGCCAGCAGCGTAGGGATTAGCCAGATCAACTATGGCTACACCTTC
TRBJ2-5 TRBD2 NA TRBV7-2 CASSSGTETQYF TGTGCCAGCAGTAGCGGGACGGAGACCCAGTACTTC
TRBJ2-1 TRBD1 NA TRBV6-5 CASSSGDRSYNEQFF TGTGCCAGCAGTTCGGGGGACAGGTCCTACAATGAGCAGTTCTTC
TRBJ1-3 TRBD1 many TRBV25-1 CASSRGQGIYF TGTGCCAGCAGCCGTGGACAGGGGATATATTTT
TRBJ1-5 NA few TRBV2 CASSVEGSNQPQHF TGTGCCAGCAGTGTCGAAGGAAGCAATCAGCCCCAGCATTTT
TRBJ1-4 NA NA TRBV21-1 CASSKTGATNEKLFF TGTGCCAGCAGCAAAACAGGGGCGACTAATGAAAAACTGTTTTTT
TRBJ2-3 TRBD2 few TRBV6-6 CASSSGSRTTDTQYF TGTGCCAGCAGTAGCGGGAGTAGGACCACAGATACGCAGTATTTT
TRBJ1-4 NA once TRBV30 CACDLNGGENEKLFF TGTGCCTGTGACCTGAACGGGGGGGAGAATGAAAAACTGTTTTTT
TRBJ2-1 NA many TRBV29-1 CSVPGTESNEQFF TGCAGCGTGCCCGGGACGGAGAGCAATGAGCAGTTCTTC